These 16 T cell receptor beta chains were sequenced from one sample in a study of human T cells and chemical hapten exposure. Time point described: patch test 2, 6 weeks after DPC sensitization. The treatment is: therapeutic diphenylcyclopropenone sensitization with weekly scalp DPC. Using its own MiXCR run on the RACE reads, TCRdb lists one record per CDR3 protein. The data contain just over 350,000 distinct CDR3 sequences, just under 6.5% of them singletons. The sequences come from whole blood, collected in connection with sensitization to the hapten diphenylcyclopropenone (DPC). The origin of the receptors is a woman between 18 and 29 years old with alopecia areata. Some clones in this sample may be carry-over from other donors' samples.

This clonotype was seen at least ten times. The chain links TRBV10-3 to TRBJ2-1; 7 bases fit TRBD1. The CDR3 covers 14 residues. Looked up from germline, CDR1 is ENHRY and CDR2 is SYGVKD. With V trimmed by 6 bases and J by 8 bases, 10 bases remained unmatched. DNA for the CDR3: TGTGCCATCAGACCCGAGGGGGCTATCGATGAGCAGTTCTTC. This codes for CAIRPEGAIDEQFF.

This clonotype was detected a few times. In DNA form, the CDR3 reads TGTGCCAGCAGTCCATACAGGTCTGGCCGGTATGGCTACACCTTC. Translated, it gives CASSPYRSGRYGYTF. The rearrangement uses TRBV6-2 or TRBV6-3 and TRBJ1-2; possible D gene TRBD1, 5 bases. Trimming left V 5 bases short and J 5 bases short, with 18 bases between. Germline assignment: CDR1 MNHEY and CDR2 SVGEGT. CDR3 length: 15 amino acids.

This clonotype has ten or more counts. CDR3 amino acids: CSARPWDRQAEAFF. CDR3 DNA sequence: TGCAGTGCTAGACCCTGGGACAGACAGGCTGAAGCTTTCTTT. The chain recombines TRBV20-1 with TRBJ1-1; 7 nucleotides match TRBD1. The CDR3 totals 14 residues. Germline V gene data show CDR1 as DFQATT and CDR2 as SNEGSKA (reference sequence). V gave up 2 bases and J gave up 6 bases; unmatched junction bases: 9.

This clonotype was counted a few times. This chain connects TRBV20-1 to TRBJ2-3; TRBD1 matches at 8 bases. The CDR3 sequence is 12 residues long. Trimming took 6 bases from V and 1 from J; bases not matched to a gene: 0. CDR1 is DFQATT, CDR2 SNEGSKA, per germline (reference sequence). The CDR3: CSAGQGTDTQYF. In nucleotides, the CDR3 is TGCAGTGCGGGACAGGGCACAGATACGCAGTATTTT.

The sample holds many counts of this clonotype. The rearrangement joins TRBV7-9 to TRBJ2-3, with no clear D. Trimming left V 5 bases short and J 3 bases short, with 9 bases between. Germline values: CDR1 SEHNR, CDR2 FQNEAQ (reference sequence). This CDR3 spans 13 amino acids. The CDR3: CASSRLQTDTQYF. The CDR3 bases are TGTGCCAGCAGCCGGCTACAGACAGATACGCAGTATTTT.

The table lists this clonotype with many counts. The gene calls are TRBV5-1 and TRBJ1-1; no definite D call. Germline V CDR1 and CDR2: SGHRS, YFSETQ. Trimming removed 0 bases from V and 2 bases from J, with 2 bases in between. The CDR3 is made up of 12 amino acids. CDR3 sequence reads: CASSLDNTEAFF. DNA for the CDR3: TGCGCCAGCAGCTTGGACAACACTGAAGCTTTCTTT.

This clonotype was seen only a few times. The V and J genes are TRBV7-2 and TRBJ1-6, with no clear D. The CDR3 contains 14 residues. Between the trimmed V and J ends, which lost 5 bases and 6 bases, there was a span of 11 bases. CDR1 is SGHTA and CDR2 is FQGNSA in the germline V gene. The CDR3: CASSLVGSNSPLHF. In DNA, the CDR3 is TGTGCCAGCAGCCTCGTAGGGTCTAATTCACCCCTCCACTTT.

This clonotype came up many times. This chain joins TRBV6-5 and TRBJ1-1, with D hard to call. V lost 0 bases and J lost 6, with 11 bases in between. This CDR3 is 14 amino acids long. Per the germline V gene, CDR1 is MNHEY and CDR2 is SVGAGI. The CDR3, as DNA: TGTGCCAGCAGTTACTCTAATATGTTTGCTGAAGCTTTCTTT. This codes for CASSYSNMFAEAFF.

This clonotype was observed many times. V gene TRBV18 combines with J gene TRBJ1-4; D is undetermined. The CDR3 is made up of 15 amino acids. Germline loops: CDR1 KGHSH, CDR2 LQKENI. Trimming cost V 0 bases and J 8 bases, with 13 bases left between them. CDR3: CASSPPGLAEEKLFF. The CDR3 bases are TGTGCCAGCTCACCACCGGGGTTAGCGGAGGAAAAACTGTTTTTT.

This chain joins TRBV6-1 and TRBJ1-5; D possibly corresponds to TRBD1 (5 bases). Germline lookup yields CDR1 MNHNS and CDR2 SASEGT. The V end lost 6 bases, the J end lost 10 bases, and 22 bases lay between the germline ends. The CDR3 contains 15 residues. The CDR3 sequence is CASRVGAGPISPQHF. As DNA, the CDR3 is TGTGCCAGCAGGGTCGGGGCGGGCCCAATCAGCCCCCAGCATTTT.

This rearrangement joins TRBV5-8 to TRBJ2-2, with D tentatively TRBD1 (6 bases). This CDR3 region has 16 residues. The V end was cut by 3 bases, the J end by 6 bases, with 18 bases between. CDR1 is SGHTS and CDR2 is YDEGEE in the germline V gene. CDR3 protein: CASSWGQEDVAGELFF. For the CDR3, the DNA is TGTGCCAGCAGCTGGGGGCAGGAGGATGTCGCCGGGGAGCTGTTTTTT.

This clonotype has more than one count but fewer than ten. The CDR3 region has the DNA TGCAGTGTTCTGCAGGGCTACAATGAGCAGTTCTTC. As protein: CSVLQGYNEQFF. The chain has TRBV20-1 and TRBJ2-1; D is perhaps TRBD1 (5 bases). From germline, CDR1 is DFQATT and CDR2 SNEGSKA (reference sequence). The V gene lost 7 bases and the J gene lost 3 bases, with 10 bases spanning the gap. The CDR3 consists of 12 residues.

Many counts were recorded for this clonotype. The V and J genes are TRBV10-3 and TRBJ1-5; D may be TRBD1 (5 bases). Germline values: CDR1 ENHRY, CDR2 SYGVKD. Trimming removed 7 bases from V and 4 bases from J, with 11 bases in between. This CDR3 is built from 13 residues. The CDR3 DNA follows: TGTGCCATCACCCCGGGGGAAAATCAGCCCCAGCATTTT. Protein product: CAITPGENQPQHF.

There are many counts of this clonotype. This chain uses TRBV10-3 with TRBJ1-4; the D is unclear. Germline-derived CDR1 and CDR2 are ENHRY and SYGVKD. Trimming shortened V by 3 bases and J by 5 bases, and 10 bases separated the two germline ends. The CDR3 runs 14 residues. In DNA, the CDR3 is TGTGCCATCAGTGACAGAGCCGAAAATGAAAAACTGTTTTTT. It encodes CAISDRAENEKLFF.

In this sample, this clonotype turned up a few times. The rearrangement links TRBV7-2 to TRBJ2-6; D is ambiguous. The germline V and J ends were trimmed by 7 bases and 2 bases, with 9 bases remaining between them. This CDR3 has 14 residues. Germline V gene sequence: CDR1 SGHTA, CDR2 FQGNSA. This CDR3 is CASTTNAGANVLTF. The CDR3, as DNA: TGTGCCAGCACCACAAACGCTGGGGCCAACGTCCTGACTTTC.

This clonotype was counted only a few times. This chain links TRBV7-2 with TRBJ1-1, with unresolved D. This CDR3 contains 12 residues. Trimming took 5 bases from V and 1 from J, leaving 5 bases between them. Germline values: CDR1 SGHTA, CDR2 FQGNSA. CDR3 bases: TGTGCCAGCAGCAAAAGGAACACTGAAGCTTTCTTT. As protein: CASSKRNTEAFF.